A single sample gave rise to the 29 T cell receptor beta chains below, sequenced in a study of PD-L1 blockade in urothelial cancer. Measured with immunoSEQ multiplex PCR; TCRdb has only the in-frame clones, and not every one. The table lists about 50,000 clones, around four fifths of them singletons. The time point is: pretreatment peripheral blood. This material consisted of PBMCs, taken around atezolizumab (anti-PD-L1) treatment. All receptors come from a man in his sixties or seventies with urothelial cancer.

The chain combines TRBV7-9 with TRBJ1-2; D gene ambiguous. Germline-derived CDR1 and CDR2 are SEHNR and FQNEAQ (reference sequence). The CDR3 covers 15 residues. Trimming took off 3 bases at V and 0 bases at J, with 11 bases between the two ends. The CDR3 nucleotides are TGTGCCAGCAGCTTGGAGGGATTAGCTAACTATGGCTACACCTTC. It codes for CASSLEGLANYGYTF.

The chain combines TRBV5-3 with TRBJ1-5; D gene unclear. TRBV5-3 is an ORF for which the function is uncertain. The CDR3 is 13 residues long. V lost 4 bases, J lost 7 bases, and 12 bases lay in between. The CDR3 is CARSPDKIQPQHF. The CDR3 DNA follows: TGTGCCAGAAGCCCAGACAAGATCCAGCCCCAGCATTTT.

The CDR3 region has the DNA TGTGCCAGCAGTCTGGGACAGGGCTATGGCTACACCTTC. Translating gives CASSLGQGYGYTF. The chain carries TRBV2 and TRBJ1-2, with 9 nucleotides matching TRBD1. Germline V gene lookup returns CDR1 SNHLY and CDR2 FYNNEI. Trimming at V came to 5 bases and at J to 4 bases, leaving 2 bases not matched to a gene. The CDR3 extends over 13 amino acids.

The CDR3: CSVERQGRYGYTF. The CDR3 bases are TGCAGCGTTGAACGCCAGGGGCGATATGGCTACACCTTC. The V call is TRBV29-1, the J call TRBJ1-2; the D gene is possibly TRBD1 (6 bases). Germline V gene data show CDR1 as SQVTM and CDR2 as ANQGSEA. Trimming stripped 2 bases from V and 5 bases from J, with 12 bases between. This CDR3 spans 13 amino acids.

The rearrangement links TRBV4-1 to TRBJ2-5; 7 positions match TRBD1. V shed 1 base and J 4 bases; nucleotides not matched to a gene: 3. CDR1 and CDR2 from the germline V gene are MGHRA and YSYEKL. The CDR3 totals 14 residues. The CDR3 loop reads CASSQGNRGETQYF. CDR3 nucleotides: TGCGCCAGCAGCCAAGGTAACAGGGGAGAGACCCAGTACTTC.

This rearrangement joins TRBV30 to TRBJ1-1, with 11 bases fitting TRBD1. After removal of 3 bases from V and 5 bases from J, the junction contained 5 bases not matched to a gene. The CDR3 is 14 amino acids. In germline, CDR1 is GTSNPN, CDR2 SVGIG (reference sequence). The DNA of the CDR3 is TGTGCCTGGAGATTGGACAGGGGGCGGACTGAAGCTTTCTTT. It encodes CAWRLDRGRTEAFF.

This chain links TRBV7-2 with TRBJ2-3; no clear D gene. V was pared by 2 bases and J by 5 bases, with 8 bases between. Germline V gene lookup returns CDR1 SGHTA and CDR2 FQGNSA. CDR3 length: 13 amino acids. CDR3 residues: CASSLSFGDTQYF. The CDR3 DNA follows: TGTGCCAGCAGCTTATCCTTCGGAGATACGCAGTATTTT.

The V call is TRBV19, the J call TRBJ2-4; tentative D call: TRBD2 (6 bases). The CDR3 runs to 19 residues. Germline assignment: CDR1 LNHDA and CDR2 SQIVND (reference sequence). V lost 3 bases and J lost 0, with 21 bases in between. The CDR3 protein is CASSIENGGADIAKNIQYF. CDR3 in DNA: TGTGCCAGTAGTATTGAGAACGGGGGAGCAGATATAGCCAAAAACATTCAGTACTTC.

The chain has TRBV2 and TRBJ1-1, with 8 bases fitting TRBD1. The V gene's germline CDR1 is SNHLY and CDR2 FYNNEI. This CDR3 region has 14 residues. The ends lost 2 bases at V and 7 bases at J; junction bases unmatched: 6. The CDR3 spells CASSETQGASEAFF. The CDR3 DNA sequence: TGTGCCAGCAGTGAAACCCAGGGGGCGAGTGAAGCTTTCTTT.

The chain combines TRBV5-6 with TRBJ2-2, with TRBD1 identical over 8 bases. Germline V CDR1 and CDR2: SGHDT, YYEEEE. This CDR3 is built from 15 residues. With 5 bases clipped from V and 2 bases from J, the junction kept 5 bases outside the gene matches. The CDR3 spells CASRPQGANTGELFF. CDR3 nucleotides: TGTGCCAGCAGACCCCAGGGGGCCAACACCGGGGAGCTGTTTTTT.

This rearrangement joins TRBV28 to TRBJ2-7; 7 nucleotides align to TRBD1. This CDR3 spans 16 amino acids. CDR1 is MDHEN, CDR2 SYDVKM, per germline. Trimming at V came to 3 bases and at J to 4 bases, leaving 12 bases not matched to a gene. CDR3 amino acids: CASSFPRGTGEYEQYF. The CDR3 bases are TGTGCCAGCAGTTTCCCCCGGGGTACAGGGGAGTACGAGCAGTACTTC.

This chain uses TRBV30 with TRBJ2-1, with 11 bases aligning to TRBD2. Germline loops: CDR1 GTSNPN, CDR2 SVGIG (reference sequence). With 1 base clipped from V and 4 bases from J, the junction kept 6 bases outside the gene matches. The CDR3 length is 16 residues. The CDR3 spells CAWSDPGTSGYNEQFF. DNA of the CDR3: TGTGCCTGGAGTGATCCCGGGACTAGCGGTTACAATGAGCAGTTCTTC.

The chain carries TRBV9 and TRBJ2-5, with a possible D match to TRBD2 (5 bases). The length of the CDR3 is 14 residues. Germline V lookup: CDR1 SGDLS, CDR2 YYNGEE. V lost 0 bases to trimming and J lost 0 bases, with 6 bases between them. CDR3 DNA: TGTGCCAGCAGCGTAGACGGGGACCAAGAGACCCAGTACTTC. Residues: CASSVDGDQETQYF.

This sequence joins TRBV7-6 and TRBJ2-2, with 8 bases aligning to TRBD2. Germline CDR1 reads SGHVS; CDR2 reads FNYEAQ. V was clipped by 5 bases and J by 1 base; unmatched bases: 12. The CDR3 length is 18 residues. CDR3 in DNA: TGTGCCAGCAGCCAAAGAACCGGGACTAGGTTGAACACCGGGGAGCTGTTTTTT. Its translation: CASSQRTGTRLNTGELFF.

The V call is TRBV6-1, the J call TRBJ2-5, with TRBD2 matching 10 bases. In germline, CDR1 is MNHNS, CDR2 SASEGT. V lost 8 bases and J lost 5; bases outside the gene matches: 8. This CDR3 is built from 14 residues. DNA for the CDR3: TGTGCCAGCGGGAGCGGGGGGGCTGGGGAGACCCAGTACTTC. It encodes CASGSGGAGETQYF.

The chain joins TRBV7-8 to TRBJ1-5; 9 positions agree with TRBD1. This CDR3 has 15 residues. Losses at the gene ends were 4 bases for V and 7 bases for J; bases not matched to a gene: 8. The germline V gene encodes CDR1 SGHVS and CDR2 FQNEAQ. CDR3 sequence: CASSSPDRGRQPQHF. The CDR3 nucleotides are TGTGCCAGCAGCTCACCGGACAGGGGCAGGCAGCCCCAGCATTTT.

The V and J genes are TRBV4-2 and TRBJ1-1; no reliable D call. Trimming pared 0 bases from V and 1 base from J, leaving 9 bases between. The germline gives CDR1 LGHNA, CDR2 YNFKEQ. This CDR3 contains 15 residues. CDR3 region: CASSQDQQKNTEAFF. CDR3 sequence (DNA): TGTGCCAGCAGCCAAGATCAACAGAAGAACACTGAAGCTTTCTTT.

The rearrangement links TRBV7-9 to TRBJ1-1, with D perhaps matching TRBD1 (5 bases). From germline, CDR1 is SEHNR and CDR2 FQNEAQ (reference sequence). The CDR3 contains 14 residues. Trimming pared 1 base from V and 5 bases from J, leaving 11 bases between. The CDR3 sequence is CASSLVLGPTEAFF. Here the CDR3 DNA reads TGTGCCAGCAGCTTAGTTCTGGGGCCTACTGAAGCTTTCTTT.

V gene TRBV7-2 combines with J gene TRBJ2-7; TRBD2 agrees at 8 bases. The J segment lost 0 bases and the V segment lost 2 bases, leaving 3 bases of the junction unmatched. This CDR3 contains 15 residues. Germline CDR1 SGHTA, CDR2 FQGNSA. In DNA, the CDR3 is TGTGCCAGCAGCTTATCGACTAGCGCCTCCTACGAGCAGTACTTC. As protein: CASSLSTSASYEQYF.

The chain carries TRBV5-1 and TRBJ1-4; D might be TRBD1 (5 bases). CDR1 and CDR2 from the germline V gene are SGHRS and YFSETQ. This CDR3 has 16 amino acids. The germline V and J ends were trimmed by 0 bases and 3 bases, with 12 bases remaining between them. The CDR3: CASSLARGSANEKLFF. The CDR3 DNA is TGCGCCAGCAGCTTGGCCCGGGGGAGCGCTAATGAAAAACTGTTTTTT. Full variable domain (rest looked up from reference TRBV5-1 and TRBJ1-4): KAGVTQTPRYLIKTRGQQVTLSCSPISGHRSVSWYQQTPGQGLQFLFEYFSETQRNKGNFPGRFSGRQFSNSRSEMNVSTLELGDSALYLCASSLARGSANEKLFFGSGTQLSVL.

The chain recombines TRBV5-1 with TRBJ2-7; the match to TRBD2 covers 12 bases. The CDR3 is made up of 15 amino acids. Germline loops: CDR1 SGHRS, CDR2 YFSETQ. V lost 3 bases to trimming and J lost 3 bases; unmatched junction nucleotides: 4. The CDR3 DNA reads as TGCGCCAGCAGCTCGGGACTAGCGGGTTACTACGAGCAGTACTTC. This encodes CASSSGLAGYYEQYF.

The chain employs TRBV5-1 and TRBJ2-3; TRBD1 aligns across 7 bases. Per the germline V gene, CDR1 is SGHRS and CDR2 is YFSETQ. J lost 4 bases, V lost 0 bases, and 2 bases had no gene match. This CDR3 has 14 amino acids. CDR3 residues: CASSLDRGPDTQYF. For the CDR3, the DNA is TGCGCCAGCAGCTTGGACAGGGGCCCAGATACGCAGTATTTT.

A few counts support this clone. This chain joins TRBV6-1 and TRBJ1-5; 7 positions match TRBD1. CDR3 length equals 14 residues. Germline CDR1 and CDR2: MNHNS and SASEGT. V lost 4 bases and J lost 7; bases outside the gene matches: 7. The CDR3 spells CASSVGTDFQPQHF. As DNA, the CDR3 is TGTGCCAGCAGTGTCGGGACAGACTTCCAGCCCCAGCATTTT.

The chain couples TRBV4-2 to TRBJ2-7; TRBD2 aligns across 12 bases. The CDR3 contains 19 residues. Germline-derived CDR1 and CDR2 are LGHNA and YNFKEQ. Trimming cost V 0 bases and J 4 bases; bases outside gene matches: 13. CDR3 region: CASSQDRVPSGRALYEQYF. CDR3 nucleotides: TGTGCCAGCAGCCAAGATCGGGTGCCTAGCGGGAGGGCCCTGTACGAGCAGTACTTC.

The chain uses TRBV6-5 and TRBJ1-2; D is possibly TRBD1 (6 bases). V dropped 1 base and J dropped 4 bases, with 10 bases sitting between them. Germline V gene data show CDR1 as MNHEY and CDR2 as SVGAGI. This CDR3 is built from 14 residues. CDR3 sequence reads: CASSYYGQSYGYTF. Written as DNA, the CDR3 is TGTGCCAGCAGTTACTATGGACAGAGCTATGGCTACACCTTC.

A few counts support this clone. V usage is TRBV5-1 and J usage is TRBJ1-2; perhaps TRBD1 as D (5 bases). The CDR3 consists of 13 residues. V lost 0 bases and J lost 4, with 7 bases in between. Germline loops: CDR1 SGHRS, CDR2 YFSETQ. The CDR3 is CASSLGQLYGYTF. DNA of the CDR3: TGCGCCAGCAGCTTGGGACAGCTCTATGGCTACACCTTC.

The chain couples TRBV18 to TRBJ2-2; possible D gene TRBD2, 6 bases. The ends were cut back, 5 bases at V and 1 base at J, with 17 bases in the middle. The germline V gene has CDR1 KGHSH and CDR2 LQKENI. The CDR3 totals 17 residues. In nucleotides, the CDR3 is TGTGCCAGCTCAGGCGGCGGAGGGATTGTGAACACCGGGGAGCTGTTTTTT. This sequence encodes CASSGGGGIVNTGELFF. The full variable domain, with the rest looked up from reference TRBV18 and TRBJ2-2, is NAGVMQNPRHLVRRRGQEARLRCSPMKGHSHVYWYRQLPEEGLKFMVYLQKENIIDESGMPKERFSAEFPKEGPSILRIQQVVRGDSAAYFCASSGGGGIVNTGELFFGEGSRLTVL.

The chain carries TRBV19 and TRBJ1-1; 7 nucleotides line up with TRBD1. CDR3 length: 16 amino acids. Germline CDR1 is LNHDA and CDR2 is SQIVND (reference sequence). With V trimmed by 9 bases and J by 4 bases, 17 bases remained unmatched. The DNA of the CDR3 is TGTGCCAGCGCGACCGGGACAGCGCGTCGAAGCACTGAAGCTTTCTTT. It specifies CASATGTARRSTEAFF. Looking up the rest from reference TRBV19 and TRBJ1-1 gives the full variable domain: DGGITQSPKYLFRKEGQNVTLSCEQNLNHDAMYWYRQDPGQGLRLIYYSQIVNDFQKGDIAEGYSVSREKKESFPLTVTSAQKNPTAFYLCASATGTARRSTEAFFGQGTRLTVV.

V is TRBV28 and J is TRBJ1-1; weak D call: TRBD1 (6 bases). Trimming took off 2 bases at V and 0 bases at J, with 10 bases between the two ends. The CDR3 totals 15 residues. CDR1 is MDHEN, CDR2 SYDVKM, per germline. The CDR3 reads CASSLNWDMNTEAFF. The CDR3 coding sequence is TGTGCCAGCAGTTTAAACTGGGACATGAACACTGAAGCTTTCTTT.